These T cell receptor beta chains were read from a single sample in a study of long-term antiretroviral therapy in people with HIV. Sequencing used immunoSEQ multiplex PCR; TCRdb keeps in-frame clones, though not all of them. The repertoire has about 20,000 clones, 85% to 90% of them found once; the top ten carry approximately 5%. Sequenced here: unsorted PBMCs, sampled 1.3 years after starting antiretroviral therapy. These TCRs come from a man aged 55 to 70 with HIV. Both conserved end residues are part of each CDR3. The order of the fields is J gene, V gene, D gene, CDR3 DNA, CDR3 protein. The D gene is left open where the match is weak.

J: TRBJ2-7; V: TRBV7-9; D: NA; DNA: TGTGCCAGCAGCCAACAGGGATCGTACGGGCACGAGCAGTACTTC; CDR3: CASSQQGSYGHEQYF
J: TRBJ2-7; V: TRBV10-3; D: TRBD1; DNA: TGTGCCATCAGTGATCCCGGGACAGGGGCCTACGAGCAGTACTTC; CDR3: CAISDPGTGAYEQYF
J: TRBJ2-5; V: TRBV10-3; D: NA; DNA: TGTGGCTCCACCGAGCGGCCACAAGAGACCCAGTACTTC; CDR3: CGSTERPQETQYF
J: TRBJ2-7; V: TRBV10-2; D: NA; DNA: TGCGCCAGCAGTGACCCGTACGAGCAGTACTTC; CDR3: CASSDPYEQYF
J: TRBJ2-2; V: TRBV19; D: NA; DNA: TGTGCCAGTAGTCCAGACCCCGGGGAGCTGTTTTTT; CDR3: CASSPDPGELFF
J: TRBJ2-7; V: TRBV19; D: TRBD1; DNA: TGTGCCAGTAGTATATACCCGACAGGGACCTACGAGCAGTACTTC; CDR3: CASSIYPTGTYEQYF
J: TRBJ1-1; V: TRBV10-3; D: NA; DNA: TGTGCCATCAGTGCACCACAGCAAACGAACACTGAAGCTTTCTTT; CDR3: CAISAPQQTNTEAFF
J: TRBJ2-7; V: TRBV27; D: TRBD2; DNA: TGTGCCAGCAGTTCCCTTGCCCTCACTAGCGGGAGGGCCAAGTACGTTGCCGAGCAGTACTTC; CDR3: CASSSLALTSGRAKYVAEQYF
J: TRBJ2-7; V: TRBV6-5; D: NA; DNA: TGTGCCAGCAGTTATTCGGGACGCTCCTACGAGCAGTACTTC; CDR3: CASSYSGRSYEQYF
J: TRBJ1-2; V: TRBV6-1; D: NA; DNA: TGTGCCAGCAGTAGGGACGGAACTTTCTATGGCTACACCTTC; CDR3: CASSRDGTFYGYTF
J: TRBJ2-7; V: TRBV10-3; D: TRBD2; DNA: TGTGCCATCCAAATGGCTAGCGGGAGCTACGAGCAGTACTTC; CDR3: CAIQMASGSYEQYF
J: TRBJ2-3; V: TRBV5-4; D: TRBD2; DNA: TGTGCCAGCAGCGGGGCCACTAGCGGGTGGGATGGTACGCAGTATTTT; CDR3: CASSGATSGWDGTQYF
J: TRBJ2-7; V: TRBV11-3; D: NA; DNA: TGTGCCAGCAGCCAATCCTGGGGTTCCCACGAGCAGTACTTC; CDR3: CASSQSWGSHEQYF